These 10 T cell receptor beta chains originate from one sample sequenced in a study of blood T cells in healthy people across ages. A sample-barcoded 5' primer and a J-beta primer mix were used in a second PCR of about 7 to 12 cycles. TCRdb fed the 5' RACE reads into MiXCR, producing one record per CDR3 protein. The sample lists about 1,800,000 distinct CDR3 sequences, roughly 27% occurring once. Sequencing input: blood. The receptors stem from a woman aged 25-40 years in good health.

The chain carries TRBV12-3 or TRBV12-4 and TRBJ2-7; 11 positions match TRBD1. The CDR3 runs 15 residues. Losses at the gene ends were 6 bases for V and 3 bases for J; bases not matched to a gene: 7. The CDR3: CASRNRDRGFYEQYF. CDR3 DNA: TGTGCCAGCAGAAACCGGGACAGGGGGTTCTACGAGCAGTACTTC.

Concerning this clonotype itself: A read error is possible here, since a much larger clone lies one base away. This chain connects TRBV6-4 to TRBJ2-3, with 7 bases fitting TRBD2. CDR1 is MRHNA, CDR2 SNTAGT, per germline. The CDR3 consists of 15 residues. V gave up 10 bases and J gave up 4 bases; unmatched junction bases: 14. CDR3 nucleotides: TGTGCCAACACCGTAGCGGGCCGCACATCAGATACGCAGTATTTT. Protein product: CANTVAGRTSDTQYF.

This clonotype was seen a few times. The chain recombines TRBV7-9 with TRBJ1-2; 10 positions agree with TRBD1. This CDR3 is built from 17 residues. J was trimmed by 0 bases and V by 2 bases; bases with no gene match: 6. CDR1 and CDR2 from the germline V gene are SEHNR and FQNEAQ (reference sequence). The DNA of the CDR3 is TGTGCCAGCAGCTTACGGGACAGGGGCGACCCTAACTATGGCTACACCTTC. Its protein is CASSLRDRGDPNYGYTF.

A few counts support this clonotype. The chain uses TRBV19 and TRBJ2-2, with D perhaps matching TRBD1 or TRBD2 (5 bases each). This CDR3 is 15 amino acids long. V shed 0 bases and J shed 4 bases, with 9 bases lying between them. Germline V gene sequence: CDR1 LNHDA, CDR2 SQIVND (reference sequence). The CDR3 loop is CASSIETGGTGELFF. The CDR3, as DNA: TGTGCCAGTAGTATAGAAACAGGAGGCACCGGGGAGCTGTTTTTT.

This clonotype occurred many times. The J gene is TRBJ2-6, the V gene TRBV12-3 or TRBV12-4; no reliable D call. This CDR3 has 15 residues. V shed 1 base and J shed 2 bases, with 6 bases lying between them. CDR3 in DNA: TGTGCCAGCAGTTTAGTAGAGGCTGGGGCCAACGTCCTGACTTTC. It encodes CASSLVEAGANVLTF.

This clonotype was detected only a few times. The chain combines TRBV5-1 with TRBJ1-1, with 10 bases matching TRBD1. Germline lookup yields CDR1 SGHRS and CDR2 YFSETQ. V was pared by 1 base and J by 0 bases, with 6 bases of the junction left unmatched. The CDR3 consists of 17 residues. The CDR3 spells CASSLTGQGVMNTEAFF. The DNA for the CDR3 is TGCGCCAGCAGCTTGACCGGACAGGGGGTGATGAACACTGAAGCTTTCTTT.

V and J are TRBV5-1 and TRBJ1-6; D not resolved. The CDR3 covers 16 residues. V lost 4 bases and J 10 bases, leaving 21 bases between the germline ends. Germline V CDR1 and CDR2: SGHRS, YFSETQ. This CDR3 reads CASSARDLRAGSPLHF. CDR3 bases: TGCGCCAGCAGCGCCCGAGATCTTCGAGCGGGGTCACCCCTCCACTTT.

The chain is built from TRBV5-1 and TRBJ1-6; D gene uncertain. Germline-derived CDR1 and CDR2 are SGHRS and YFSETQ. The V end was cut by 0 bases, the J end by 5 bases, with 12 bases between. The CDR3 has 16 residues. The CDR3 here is CASSLVAGRHNSPLHF. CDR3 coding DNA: TGCGCCAGCAGCTTGGTGGCGGGGAGACATAATTCACCCCTCCACTTT.

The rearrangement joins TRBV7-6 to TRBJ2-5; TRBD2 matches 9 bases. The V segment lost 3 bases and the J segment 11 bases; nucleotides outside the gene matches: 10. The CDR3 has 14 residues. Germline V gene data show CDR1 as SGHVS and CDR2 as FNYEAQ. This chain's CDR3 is CASSFSGGRDEQYF. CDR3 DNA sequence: TGTGCCAGCAGCTTTTCCGGCGGGAGGGATGAGCAGTACTTC.

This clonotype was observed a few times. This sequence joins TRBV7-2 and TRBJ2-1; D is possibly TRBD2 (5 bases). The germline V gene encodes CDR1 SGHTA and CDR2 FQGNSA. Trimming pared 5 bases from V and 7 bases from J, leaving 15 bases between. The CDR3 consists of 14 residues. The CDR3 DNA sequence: TGTGCCAGCAGCCTGACTAAATTGGTAAATGAGCAGTTCTTC. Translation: CASSLTKLVNEQFF.